Listed here are 18 T cell receptor beta chains from one sample, sequenced in a study of read filtering for tumor transcriptome and immune sequencing. This library used about 400 ng RNA and molecular barcoded adaptors spanning alpha/delta and beta/gamma chains. TCRdb re-called the reads through MiXCR, storing one row per CDR3 protein. The data hold more than 20,000 distinct CDR3 sequences, with roughly 22% observed a single time. The material sequenced was a population of CD138-negative cells sorted from bone marrow. The receptors come from a donor aged 40 or older with multiple myeloma.

This clonotype came up a few times. J is TRBJ2-7 and V is TRBV7-2, with D perhaps TRBD2 (6 bases). This CDR3 is 13 amino acids long. V shed 6 bases and J shed 5 bases, with 14 bases lying between them. Germline values: CDR1 SGHTA, CDR2 FQGNSA. CDR3 sequence (DNA): TGTGCCAGCAGACGGGACTTCGAAGACGAGCAGTACTTC. This encodes CASRRDFEDEQYF.

Regarding this clonotype: A far larger clone is off by one base, so a read error is likely. The chain recombines TRBV6-6 with TRBJ2-7; TRBD1 matches 8 bases. The ends lost 2 bases at V and 9 bases at J; junction bases unmatched: 6. CDR3 length: 13 amino acids. Per germline, CDR1 MNHNY and CDR2 SVGAGI (reference sequence). The CDR3 DNA follows: TGTGCCAGCAGTTACGACAGGGGAACGGGGCAGTACTTC. Residues: CASSYDRGTGQYF.

This clonotype has more than one count but fewer than ten. A much larger clone sits a single nucleotide away, making a read error possible. V and J are TRBV7-9 and TRBJ1-1, with D uncertain. Germline V gives CDR1 SEHNR, CDR2 FQNEAQ (reference sequence). This CDR3 comprises 16 residues. The V gene lost 5 bases and the J gene lost 6 bases, with 22 bases spanning the gap. As DNA, the CDR3 is TGTGCCAGCAGCGGAAGTGTCCCGGCCTCTAGCCCTGAAGCTTTCTTT. This translates into CASSGSVPASSPEAFF.

As concerns this clonotype: This could be a read error, since a much larger clone is one nucleotide away. The chain is built from TRBV20-1 and TRBJ2-1, with D possibly being TRBD1 (5 bases). Germline values: CDR1 DFQATT, CDR2 SNEGSKA (reference sequence). Deletions cut 1 base from V and 6 bases from J, with 19 bases between. The CDR3 contains 16 residues. CDR3: CSARGAPGLSTNEQFF. CDR3 coding DNA: TGCAGTGCTAGAGGTGCCCCAGGGCTAAGTACCAATGAGCAGTTCTTC.

Turning to this clonotype: Since a far larger clone is one base different, this is likely a read error. The rearrangement uses TRBV7-9 and TRBJ2-1; D remains ambiguous. CDR3 length: 13 amino acids. From germline, CDR1 is SEHNR and CDR2 FQNEAQ (reference sequence). Trimming took 5 bases from V and 5 from J, leaving 10 bases between them. The CDR3 loop is CASSPEPHNEQFF. CDR3 DNA: TGTGCCAGCAGCCCAGAGCCCCACAATGAGCAGTTCTTC.

Regarding this clonotype: The final CDR3 position lacks the conserved phenylalanine or tryptophan, pointing to a likely read error. The gene calls are TRBV4-2 and TRBJ2-3; TRBD1 might be the D (6 bases). Germline values: CDR1 LGHNA, CDR2 YNFKEQ. The CDR3 runs to 13 residues. V dropped 3 bases and J dropped 7 bases, with 11 bases sitting between them. The CDR3 nucleotides read TGTGCCAGCAGCCAGGGGGCGCCGAATACGCAGTATTCT. Encoded protein: CASSQGAPNTQYS.

Only a few counts were recorded for this clonotype. At one of its ends the junction is not consistent with the germline gene, which may arise from a read error. The chain joins TRBV14 to TRBJ2-3; D could derive from TRBD1 or TRBD2 (6 bases each). Germline V lookup: CDR1 SGHDN, CDR2 FVKESK. The CDR3 consists of 15 residues. The CDR3 region has the DNA TGTGCCAGCAGCCAAGCGGGGGCCTACACAGATACGCGGTATTTT. It is translated as CASSQAGAYTDTRYF.

Ten or more counts support this clonotype. The chain joins TRBV18 to TRBJ1-3; the D is unclear. Germline CDR1 and CDR2: KGHSH and LQKENI. The CDR3 spans 15 residues. The germline V and J ends were trimmed by 5 bases and 4 bases, with 15 bases remaining between them. In nucleotides, the CDR3 is TGTGCCAGCTCAGGGAATGAGGGCTCCGGAAACACCATATATTTT. It codes for CASSGNEGSGNTIYF.

This clonotype was recorded a few times. No conserved phenylalanine or tryptophan ends this CDR3, so it is likely a read error. This rearrangement joins TRBV20-1 to TRBJ1-1; D remains ambiguous. The V end lost 4 bases, the J end lost 0 bases, and 3 bases lay between the germline ends. Germline loops: CDR1 DFQATT, CDR2 SNEGSKA (reference sequence). This CDR3 contains 11 residues. CDR3 sequence reads: CSANMNTEAFS. The CDR3 DNA is TGCAGTGCTAATATGAACACTGAAGCTTTCTCT.

This clonotype has just a few counts. The chain combines TRBV19 with TRBJ2-7; maybe TRBD1 (6 bases). The CDR3 extends over 13 amino acids. The germline CDR1 and CDR2 sequences are LNHDA and SQIVND (reference sequence). Deletions cut 8 bases from V and 5 bases from J, with 16 bases between. The CDR3 DNA reads TGTGCCAGTTCCTCCGGGACAAGGGACGAGCAGTACTTC. Protein: CASSSGTRDEQYF.

This clonotype was seen at least ten times. The rearrangement links TRBV19 to TRBJ2-2; 9 bases align to TRBD2. J lost 3 bases, V lost 5 bases, and 4 bases had no gene match. Germline CDR1 is LNHDA and CDR2 is SQIVND (reference sequence). The CDR3 runs to 15 residues. The CDR3 nucleotides are TGTGCCAGTAGTCTCGGGACTAGCTACACCGGGGAGCTGTTTTTT. Its protein is CASSLGTSYTGELFF. The full variable domain, completed using reference TRBV19 and TRBJ2-2, is DGGITQSPKYLFRKEGQNVTLSCEQNLNHDAMYWYRQDPGQGLRLIYYSQIVNDFQKGDIAEGYSVSREKKESFPLTVTSAQKNPTAFYLCASSLGTSYTGELFFGEGSRLTVL.

This clonotype appeared many times. The CDR3 coding sequence is TGTGCCAGTAGTGAGGCTAGCGGGACATACAATGAGCAGTTCTTC. Its protein is CASSEASGTYNEQFF. The chain uses TRBV19 and TRBJ2-1; 9 nucleotides match TRBD2. CDR1 and CDR2 (germline): LNHDA, SQIVND (reference sequence). The V segment lost 5 bases and the J segment 4 bases; nucleotides outside the gene matches: 6. The length of the CDR3 is 15 residues. Filled out from reference TRBV19 and TRBJ2-1, the complete variable domain reads DGGITQSPKYLFRKEGQNVTLSCEQNLNHDAMYWYRQDPGQGLRLIYYSQIVNDFQKGDIAEGYSVSREKKESFPLTVTSAQKNPTAFYLCASSEASGTYNEQFFGPGTRLTVL.

At least ten counts were recorded for this clonotype. V gene TRBV7-3 combines with J gene TRBJ2-1, with D maybe TRBD2 (6 bases). The ends were cut back, 5 bases at V and 9 bases at J, with 17 bases in the middle. From germline, CDR1 is SGHTA and CDR2 FQGTGA. The CDR3 is 14 amino acids. CDR3 in amino acids: CASSLNGGTSEQFF. In DNA, the CDR3 is TGTGCCAGCAGCCTAAACGGGGGAACAAGTGAGCAGTTCTTC.

In its sample, this clonotype was seen many times. The rearrangement links TRBV11-2 to TRBJ1-1; D is undetermined. CDR1 is SGHAT, CDR2 FQNNGV, per germline. The length of the CDR3 is 11 residues. V was trimmed by 11 bases and J by 2 bases, leaving 9 bases between them. CDR3 sequence: CASARNTEAFF. The CDR3, as DNA: TGTGCCTCGGCCCGAAACACTGAAGCTTTCTTT. Based on the CDR3 plus reference TRBV11-2 and TRBJ1-1, the full variable domain is EAGVAQSPRYKIIEKRQSVAFWCNPISGHATLYWYQQILGQGPKLLIQFQNNGVVDDSQLPKDRFSAERLKGVDSTLKIQPAKLEDSAVYLCASARNTEAFFGQGTRLTVV.

The chain uses TRBV7-9 and TRBJ2-5; D gene uncertain. Germline lookup yields CDR1 SEHNR and CDR2 FQNEAQ (reference sequence). CDR3 length: 11 amino acids. Trimming cost V 5 bases and J 7 bases, with 8 bases left between them. CDR3 in DNA: TGTGCCAGCAGCCCCAAAGGGACCCAGTACTTC. This gives the protein CASSPKGTQYF.

The table lists this clonotype with many counts. J is TRBJ1-1 and V is TRBV28; 8 bases map to TRBD1. The CDR3 contains 14 residues. V was clipped by 7 bases and J by 4 bases; unmatched bases: 8. The germline CDR1 and CDR2 sequences are MDHEN and SYDVKM. CDR3 nucleotides: TGTGCCAGCAAAACAGGGGGTTTGGGCACTGAAGCTTTCTTT. Its translation is CASKTGGLGTEAFF. The variable domain in full, completed from reference TRBV28 and TRBJ1-1, reads DVKVTQSSRYLVKRTGEKVFLECVQDMDHENMFWYRQDPGLGLRLIYFSYDVKMKEKGDIPEGYSVSREKKERFSLILESASTNQTSMYLCASKTGGLGTEAFFGQGTRLTVV.

On this clonotype itself: A junction end diverges from the germline sequence, so it may reflect a read error. The chain recombines TRBV10-3 with TRBJ1-2; D perhaps matches TRBD1 (6 bases). This CDR3 contains 15 residues. Germline V gene data show CDR1 as ENHRY and CDR2 as SYGVKD. The CDR3 sequence: CAITPSRDNIYGYSF. The CDR3 DNA is TGTGCCATCACCCCTTCTCGGGACAACATTTATGGCTACAGCTTC.

This clonotype was seen at least ten times. This chain connects TRBV6-6 to TRBJ1-1; the match to TRBD1 covers 7 bases. CDR1 and CDR2 (germline): MNHNY, SVGAGI (reference sequence). Losses at the gene ends were 7 bases for V and 1 base for J; bases not matched to a gene: 6. The CDR3 covers 14 residues. The CDR3 sequence is CASTWDSGNTEAFF. CDR3 bases: TGTGCCAGCACCTGGGACAGCGGGAACACTGAAGCTTTCTTT.